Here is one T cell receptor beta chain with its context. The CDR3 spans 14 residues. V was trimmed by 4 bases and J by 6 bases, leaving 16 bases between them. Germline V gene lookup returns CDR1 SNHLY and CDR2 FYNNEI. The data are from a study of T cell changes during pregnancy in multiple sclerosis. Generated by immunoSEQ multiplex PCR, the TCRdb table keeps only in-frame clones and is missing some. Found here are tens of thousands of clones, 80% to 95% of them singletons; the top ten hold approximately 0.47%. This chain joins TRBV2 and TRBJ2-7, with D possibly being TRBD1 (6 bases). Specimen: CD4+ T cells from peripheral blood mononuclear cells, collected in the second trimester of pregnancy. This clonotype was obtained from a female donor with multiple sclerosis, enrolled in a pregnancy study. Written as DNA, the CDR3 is TGTGCCAGCAGTGCTGCGGCAGGGGCGGCCGAGCAGTACTTC. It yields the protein CASSAAAGAAEQYF.